Shown below are 32 T cell receptor beta chains from a single sample sequenced in a study of brain T cells in children with intractable seizures (dated by TCRdb to 2020 to 2023). The library was produced with the immunoSEQ multiplex PCR assay. TCRdb holds this immuneACCESS table with in-frame rearrangements only. Some clones are missing; in checked studies, unresolved V genes explain under half, and the rest has no known cause. The sample yields about 80,000 clones; under 95% were counted once. Clones ranked in the top ten supply approximately 24% of the sample. The sample's time point label, decoded: resected brain tissue, or blood drawn just prior to surgery. The material was peripheral blood, obtained at surgery. These receptors were collected from a girl aged 2-10 years with Rasmussen encephalitis and intractable seizures.

To note about this clone: A junction boundary mismatches the germline segment, possibly from a read error. The chain uses TRBV7-9 and TRBJ1-3; D ambiguous. In germline, CDR1 is SEHNR, CDR2 FQNEAQ (reference sequence). The CDR3 is 9 amino acids. This CDR3 reads CATSGALSF. CDR3 DNA sequence: TGTGCCACTTCCGGAGCTTTAAGTTTT.

The V call is TRBV18, the J call TRBJ2-3; TRBD1 agrees at 7 bases. Germline V lookup: CDR1 KGHSH, CDR2 LQKENI. The CDR3 runs 16 residues. Trimming took 1 base from V and 1 from J; bases not matched to a gene: 5. CDR3 loop: CASSPRSGQGTDTQYF. The CDR3 coding sequence is TGTGCCAGCTCACCACGATCCGGACAGGGCACAGATACGCAGTATTTT.

This clone occurred a few times. V and J are TRBV6-6 and TRBJ1-3; 7 bases match TRBD1. CDR1 is MNHNY and CDR2 is SVGAGI in the germline V gene (reference sequence). Trimming cost V 8 bases and J 6 bases; bases outside gene matches: 10. There are 14 residues in the CDR3. The CDR3 DNA sequence: TGTGCCAGCTCGGGACAGACCGCCGAAAACACCATATATTTT. Its protein is CASSGQTAENTIYF.

This CDR3 reads CASSLQGLRNTIYF. CDR3 in DNA: TGTGCCAGCAGCCTACAGGGTCTTCGAAACACCATATATTTT. This chain connects TRBV28 to TRBJ1-3; D perhaps matches TRBD1 (6 bases). Germline V gene sequence: CDR1 MDHEN, CDR2 SYDVKM. Trimming cost V 6 bases and J 5 bases, with 14 bases left between them. The CDR3 sequence is 14 residues long.

The CDR3 reads CAISWTSGAPTDTQYF. The DNA of the CDR3 is TGTGCCATCAGTTGGACTAGCGGAGCTCCCACAGATACGCAGTATTTT. The chain links TRBV10-3 to TRBJ2-3; 10 bases align to TRBD2. This CDR3 has 16 residues. With 5 bases clipped from V and 2 bases from J, the junction kept 7 bases outside the gene matches. The V gene's germline CDR1 is ENHRY and CDR2 SYGVKD.

J is TRBJ1-1 and V is TRBV5-1; no reliable D call. This CDR3 contains 15 residues. The V end lost 4 bases, the J end lost 5 bases, and 18 bases lay between the germline ends. The germline V gene encodes CDR1 SGHRS and CDR2 YFSETQ. CDR3 coding DNA: TGCGCCAGCAGCCCCCAAGAGCTAGGGATAACTGAAGCTTTCTTT. Residues: CASSPQELGITEAFF.

CDR3 sequence: CATGRWDNEQFF. The CDR3 nucleotides read TGTGCCACTGGCAGGTGGGACAATGAGCAGTTCTTC. J is TRBJ2-1 and V is TRBV24-1; D ambiguous. Between the trimmed V and J ends, which lost 10 bases and 5 bases, there was a span of 11 bases. Germline values: CDR1 KGHDR, CDR2 SFDVKD. The CDR3 runs 12 residues.

V usage is TRBV20-1 and J usage is TRBJ2-4; D is ambiguous. The CDR3 has 11 amino acids. The germline V gene encodes CDR1 DFQATT and CDR2 SNEGSKA (reference sequence). The germline V and J ends were trimmed by 3 bases and 13 bases, with 13 bases remaining between them. In DNA, the CDR3 is TGCAGTGCTAGTCACGGCCCAACACAGTACTTC. The encoded protein is CSASHGPTQYF.

The CDR3 DNA sequence: TGTGCCAGTAGGACTAGCGTAAACAATGAGCAGTTCTTC. Protein product: CASRTSVNNEQFF. The V and J genes are TRBV19 and TRBJ2-1; 8 nucleotides match TRBD2. The CDR3 is 13 residues long. Germline CDR1 is LNHDA and CDR2 is SQIVND (reference sequence). V gave up 6 bases and J gave up 5 bases; unmatched junction bases: 3.

This sequence joins TRBV10-2 and TRBJ1-6; D remains ambiguous. Trimming cost V 4 bases and J 7 bases, with 8 bases left between them. The CDR3 totals 13 residues. Germline loops: CDR1 WSHSY, CDR2 SAAADI. The CDR3, as DNA: TGCGCCAGCAGTGCCACCTCAAATTCACCCCTCCACTTT. Translating gives CASSATSNSPLHF.

This clone appeared a single time. The chain combines TRBV3-1 (or the pseudogene TRBV3-2) with TRBJ2-7; unclear D gene. The CDR3 has 15 residues. Trimming took off 2 bases at V and 0 bases at J, with 11 bases between the two ends. Germline CDR1 LGHDT, CDR2 YNNKEL (reference sequence). The CDR3 bases are TGTGCCAGCAGCCAATTGAACAGCTACTCCTACGAGCAGTACTTC. Translation: CASSQLNSYSYEQYF.

The chain is built from TRBV19 and TRBJ1-1; 7 nucleotides agree with TRBD1. Germline V lookup: CDR1 LNHDA, CDR2 SQIVND (reference sequence). The CDR3 has 14 residues. The J segment lost 4 bases and the V segment lost 3 bases, leaving 5 bases of the junction unmatched. Here the CDR3 DNA reads TGTGCCAGTAGTATTCAGGGGGTGGGCACTGAAGCTTTCTTT. The encoded protein is CASSIQGVGTEAFF.

This clone was observed a single time. The rearrangement joins TRBV18 to TRBJ1-2, with D possibly being TRBD1 (6 bases). The CDR3 is 16 amino acids. Trimming shortened V by 2 bases and J by 0 bases, and 13 bases separated the two germline ends. Germline values: CDR1 KGHSH, CDR2 LQKENI. The CDR3 here is CASSPVGGLSNYGYTF. The CDR3 DNA is TGTGCCAGCTCACCAGTTGGGGGCCTCTCTAACTATGGCTACACCTTC.

The V gene is TRBV6-7, the J gene TRBJ2-7; the D call may be TRBD1 or TRBD2 (5 bases each). TRBV6-7 qualifies as an ORF whose function is uncertain. V dropped 2 bases and J dropped 4 bases, with 18 bases sitting between them. The CDR3 has 16 residues. The CDR3 DNA sequence: TGTGCCAGCAGTTACCTCGGAACCCGAGGGGAGTACGAGCAGTACTTC. Its protein product is CASSYLGTRGEYEQYF.

This chain uses TRBV5-5 with TRBJ2-1; 10 bases align to TRBD2. The CDR3 extends over 18 amino acids. Germline V gene lookup returns CDR1 SGHKS and CDR2 YYEKEE (reference sequence). Trimming cost V 0 bases and J 1 base; bases outside gene matches: 7. As DNA, the CDR3 is TGTGCCAGCAGCTTGGGAGTAGCGGGGGGCTTATCCTACAATGAGCAGTTCTTC. It is translated as CASSLGVAGGLSYNEQFF. The full variable domain, in which reference TRBV5-5 and TRBJ2-1 provide the parts outside the CDR3, is DAGVTQSPTHLIKTRGQQVTLRCSPISGHKSVSWYQQVLGQGPQFIFQYYEKEERGRGNFPDRFSARQFPNYSSELNVNALLLGDSALYLCASSLGVAGGLSYNEQFFGPGTRLTVL.

The chain couples TRBV13 to TRBJ2-1, with D uncertain. Germline V CDR1 and CDR2: PRHDT, FYEKMQ (reference sequence). This CDR3 has 14 residues. Trimming stripped 2 bases from V and 6 bases from J, with 11 bases between. CDR3 protein: CASSLPVRGNEQFF. CDR3 sequence (DNA): TGTGCCAGCAGCTTACCCGTAAGAGGCAATGAGCAGTTCTTC.

The chain is built from TRBV19 and TRBJ1-6; 7 positions match TRBD1. Germline V gene data show CDR1 as LNHDA and CDR2 as SQIVND (reference sequence). The CDR3 has 17 residues. The V gene end was trimmed by 0 bases and the J gene end by 10 bases; junction bases not matched to a gene: 12. For the CDR3, the DNA is TGTGCCAGTAGTATAGATCAATTCGGTCAGGGGGGATCACCCCTCCACTTT. Encoded protein: CASSIDQFGQGGSPLHF.

The V and J genes are TRBV19 and TRBJ2-1; D not certain. With 5 bases removed from V and 8 bases from J, the gap between germline ends came to 16 bases. Germline lookup yields CDR1 LNHDA and CDR2 SQIVND (reference sequence). This CDR3 contains 14 residues. CDR3 sequence reads: CASSPETHHYEQFF. The CDR3 DNA reads TGTGCCAGTAGTCCGGAGACACATCACTATGAGCAGTTCTTC.

This clone has just one count. This chain joins TRBV19 and TRBJ2-2; possible D gene TRBD2, 5 bases. Trimming shortened V by 5 bases and J by 5 bases, and 21 bases separated the two germline ends. This CDR3 has 17 amino acids. Germline lookup yields CDR1 LNHDA and CDR2 SQIVND (reference sequence). CDR3 region: CASSPLWRRIRTGELFF. CDR3 DNA: TGTGCCAGTAGTCCCCTTTGGAGGAGAATTAGGACCGGGGAGCTGTTTTTT.

J is TRBJ2-3 and V is TRBV27; unclear D gene. The V end lost 5 bases, the J end lost 7 bases, and 10 bases lay between the germline ends. The CDR3 consists of 12 residues. Germline CDR1 reads MNHEY; CDR2 reads SMNVEV (reference sequence). In DNA, the CDR3 is TGTGCCAGCAGTCACCCACCTAATACGCAGTATTTT. The encoded protein is CASSHPPNTQYF.

The genes are TRBV7-2 and TRBJ1-2, with D unresolved. The V gene's germline CDR1 is SGHTA and CDR2 FQGNSA. The ends were cut back, 5 bases at V and 0 bases at J, with 16 bases in the middle. This CDR3 is 16 amino acids long. DNA of the CDR3: TGTGCCAGCAGCCATCGCCGGGGAGGCCCTAACTATGGCTACACCTTC. Translating gives CASSHRRGGPNYGYTF. The variable domain in full, with the rest retrieved from reference TRBV7-2 and TRBJ1-2, is GAGVSQSPSNKVTEKGKDVELRCDPISGHTALYWYRQSLGQGLEFLIYFQGNSAPDKSGLPSDRFSAERTGGSVSTLTIQRTQQEDSAVYLCASSHRRGGPNYGYTFGSGTRLTVV.

This sequence joins TRBV10-3 and TRBJ2-7; 7 bases are a match to TRBD2. This CDR3 is built from 13 residues. Germline-derived CDR1 and CDR2 are ENHRY and SYGVKD. The V gene end was trimmed by 7 bases and the J gene end by 2 bases; junction bases not matched to a gene: 5. In DNA form, the CDR3 reads TGTGCCATCAAAGACGGGAGGACCTACGAGCAGTACTTC. Translating it yields CAIKDGRTYEQYF.

The chain joins TRBV10-2 to TRBJ2-2; 11 nucleotides match TRBD1. The germline V gene encodes CDR1 WSHSY and CDR2 SAAADI. The CDR3 covers 15 residues. V shed 7 bases, J shed 6 bases, and the junction held 7 bases outside the gene matches. The CDR3 DNA follows: TGCGCCAGCACAGGACAGGGGGCGAAGGCCGGGGAGCTGTTTTTT. Translated: CASTGQGAKAGELFF.

The V call is TRBV10-3, the J call TRBJ1-1; D is undetermined. With 9 bases removed from V and 7 bases from J, the gap between germline ends came to 12 bases. Germline V CDR1 and CDR2: ENHRY, SYGVKD. CDR3 length: 11 amino acids. CDR3 sequence reads: CAIAYRGEAFF. The DNA for the CDR3 is TGTGCCATAGCTTACCGGGGTGAAGCTTTCTTT.

CDR3 region: CASSLTGQGNQPQHF. CDR3 bases: TGTGCCAGCAGCCTGACAGGGCAGGGCAATCAGCCCCAGCATTTT. The chain couples TRBV7-9 to TRBJ1-5, with TRBD1 matching over 7 bases. J gave up 2 bases and V 5 bases, and 6 bases lay outside the gene matches. The CDR3 covers 15 residues. The germline CDR1 and CDR2 sequences are SEHNR and FQNEAQ (reference sequence).

The V gene is TRBV7-9, the J gene TRBJ2-7; D possibly uses TRBD1 or TRBD2 (5 bases each). V was pared by 0 bases and J by 6 bases, with 9 bases between. CDR1 is SEHNR and CDR2 is FQNEAQ in the germline V gene (reference sequence). CDR3 length equals 13 residues. The chain's CDR3 is CASSLAHGTEQYF. In DNA, the CDR3 is TGTGCCAGCAGCTTAGCGCACGGGACCGAGCAGTACTTC. The full variable domain, rest sourced from reference TRBV7-9 and TRBJ2-7, is DTGVSQNPRHKITKRGQNVTFRCDPISEHNRLYWYRQTLGQGPEFLTYFQNEAQLEKSRLLSDRFSAERPKGSFSTLEIQRTEQGDSAMYLCASSLAHGTEQYFGPGTRLTVT.

The rearrangement uses TRBV6-5 and TRBJ2-7, with 7 nucleotides matching TRBD2. This CDR3 has 12 amino acids. V lost 8 bases to trimming and J lost 3 bases; unmatched junction nucleotides: 4. From germline, CDR1 is MNHEY and CDR2 SVGAGI. CDR3: CASRTSGYEQYF. Written as DNA, the CDR3 is TGTGCCAGCCGGACTAGTGGCTACGAGCAGTACTTC.

This clone was counted once. The chain's CDR3 is CASSPTGTGNQPQHF. The CDR3 DNA reads TGTGCCAGCTCACCCACCGGGACAGGTAATCAGCCCCAGCATTTT. The chain carries TRBV18 and TRBJ1-5; the match to TRBD1 covers 8 bases. V lost 3 bases to trimming and J lost 4 bases; unmatched junction nucleotides: 5. CDR3 size: 15 residues. Germline-derived CDR1 and CDR2 are KGHSH and LQKENI.

The chain uses TRBV19 and TRBJ1-5; no definite D call. In germline, CDR1 is LNHDA, CDR2 SQIVND (reference sequence). V lost 8 bases and J lost 7, with 0 bases in between. There are 8 residues in the CDR3. The CDR3 spells CASQPQHF. In DNA form, the CDR3 reads TGTGCCAGTCAGCCCCAGCATTTT.

The chain couples TRBV15 to TRBJ1-4; D remains ambiguous. V was pared by 1 base and J by 4 bases, with 10 bases between. In germline, CDR1 is LNHNV, CDR2 YYDKDF (reference sequence). The CDR3 consists of 15 residues. The CDR3: CATSRGGGNNEKLFF. CDR3 coding DNA: TGTGCCACCAGCAGAGGTGGTGGGAATAATGAAAAACTGTTTTTT.

V usage is TRBV3-1 (or the pseudogene TRBV3-2) and J usage is TRBJ2-1; D is unresolved. The length of the CDR3 is 14 residues. CDR1 is LGHDT and CDR2 is YNNKEL in the germline V gene (reference sequence). Trimming removed 0 bases at V and 10 bases at J, with 13 bases between. The CDR3 region has the DNA TGTGCCAGCAGCCAAGATCGTAGGTTGGGGGAGCAGTTCTTC. Residues: CASSQDRRLGEQFF.

The genes are TRBV24-1 and TRBJ1-5; tentatively, D is TRBD1 (5 bases). Germline CDR1 is KGHDR and CDR2 is SFDVKD. The CDR3 totals 16 residues. V was cut by 3 bases and J by 1 base, with 12 bases left in between. CDR3 bases: TGTGCCACCAGTGATCGGACCGGGACGAGCAATCAGCCCCAGCATTTT. This codes for CATSDRTGTSNQPQHF.